The 19 T cell receptor beta chains reported below all come from one sample, sequenced in a study of blood T cell repertoires in COVID-19. Here immunoSEQ multiplex PCR was the method, and the copy in TCRdb shows in-frame clones only, minus some. The sample contains around 150,000 clones, approximately 80% of which appear only once. Sequenced input: peripheral blood. These receptors originate from a woman of 80 years or more with acute or convalescent COVID-19.

The chain employs TRBV5-5 and TRBJ2-5, with unresolved D. Trimming took 2 bases from V and 4 from J, leaving 12 bases between them. Germline-derived CDR1 and CDR2 are SGHKS and YYEKEE (reference sequence). The CDR3 loop spans 14 amino acids. The CDR3 bases are TGTGCCAGCAGCTTTGACCCCGGAGTAGAGACCCAGTACTTC. Encoded protein: CASSFDPGVETQYF.

This clone was counted only a few times. V gene TRBV4-1 combines with J gene TRBJ2-7, with D tentatively TRBD1 (5 bases). V lost 0 bases and J lost 0, with 12 bases in between. This CDR3 has 16 amino acids. Germline CDR1 MGHRA, CDR2 YSYEKL. CDR3 amino acids: CASSQEWPTGSYEQYF. CDR3 coding DNA: TGCGCCAGCAGCCAAGAGTGGCCTACAGGCTCCTACGAGCAGTACTTC.

The rearrangement uses TRBV6-5 and TRBJ2-7; 7 bases fit TRBD1. Germline lookup yields CDR1 MNHEY and CDR2 SVGAGI. Trimming took 2 bases from V and 5 from J; bases not matched to a gene: 9. The CDR3 has 15 amino acids. CDR3 residues: CASSYRQGPGDEQYF. CDR3 coding DNA: TGTGCCAGCAGTTACCGACAGGGACCCGGCGACGAGCAGTACTTC.

The gene calls are TRBV5-6 and TRBJ1-1; no clear D. Trimming cost V 0 bases and J 5 bases, with 5 bases left between them. This CDR3 comprises 12 residues. Germline-derived CDR1 and CDR2 are SGHDT and YYEEEE. The CDR3 loop is CASSLAYTEAFF. For the CDR3, the DNA is TGTGCCAGCAGCTTGGCGTATACTGAAGCTTTCTTT. Full variable domain (remainder filled in from reference TRBV5-6 and TRBJ1-1): DAGVTQSPTHLIKTRGQQVTLRCSPKSGHDTVSWYQQALGQGPQFIFQYYEEEERQRGNFPDRFSGHQFPNYSSELNVNALLLGDSALYLCASSLAYTEAFFGQGTRLTVV.

J is TRBJ2-2 and V is TRBV24-1; 7 bases line up with TRBD2. Germline loops: CDR1 KGHDR, CDR2 SFDVKD. This CDR3 has 13 residues. Trimming at V came to 9 bases and at J to 2 bases, leaving 2 bases not matched to a gene. The CDR3 is CATQRENTGELFF. Here the CDR3 DNA reads TGTGCCACCCAGCGGGAAAACACCGGGGAGCTGTTTTTT.

The table lists this clone with a few counts. CDR3 nucleotides: TGTGCCAGCAGCTCCGATAAGGGCGGGGGCAATCAGCCCCAGCATTTT. This gives the protein CASSSDKGGGNQPQHF. The rearrangement joins TRBV7-2 to TRBJ1-5; D is unresolved. This CDR3 spans 16 amino acids. V lost 4 bases to trimming and J lost 2 bases, with 15 bases between them. Germline loops: CDR1 SGHTA, CDR2 FQGNSA. Drawing the rest from reference TRBV7-2 and TRBJ1-5, the complete variable domain is GAGVSQSPSNKVTEKGKDVELRCDPISGHTALYWYRQSLGQGLEFLIYFQGNSAPDKSGLPSDRFSAERTGGSVSTLTIQRTQQEDSAVYLCASSSDKGGGNQPQHFGDGTRLSIL.

The V call is TRBV6-6, the J call TRBJ2-2, with a possible D match to TRBD2 (6 bases). Trimming pared 8 bases from V and 5 bases from J, leaving 6 bases between. This CDR3 spans 11 amino acids. The germline gives CDR1 MNHNY, CDR2 SVGAGI (reference sequence). The CDR3 DNA follows: TGTGCCAGCGGACTAACCGGGGAGCTGTTTTTT. Amino acid sequence: CASGLTGELFF.

The V gene is TRBV6-5, the J gene TRBJ2-5, with 12 positions matching TRBD2. This CDR3 contains 15 residues. J gave up 4 bases and V 6 bases, and 6 bases lay outside the gene matches. CDR1 is MNHEY and CDR2 is SVGAGI in the germline V gene. The CDR3: CASSLLAGGGETQYF. CDR3 sequence (DNA): TGTGCCAGCAGCCTTCTAGCGGGAGGGGGAGAGACCCAGTACTTC.

The V and J genes are TRBV2 and TRBJ1-4, with 10 bases that match TRBD1. This CDR3 has 16 residues. Trimming cost V 5 bases and J 8 bases; bases outside gene matches: 11. Germline lookup yields CDR1 SNHLY and CDR2 FYNNEI. CDR3 loop: CASSYSGTGVGEKLFF. The CDR3 nucleotides read TGTGCCAGCAGTTATTCCGGGACAGGGGTAGGAGAAAAACTGTTTTTT.

The sample holds one count of this clone. J is TRBJ2-3 and V is TRBV19; perhaps TRBD2 as D (7 bases). This CDR3 has 17 residues. V was pared by 5 bases and J by 8 bases, with 26 bases between. CDR1 and CDR2 from the germline V gene are LNHDA and SQIVND (reference sequence). The CDR3 coding sequence is TGTGCCAGTAGTCCACGAGGACTAGTGGGGACACAGAGTACGCAGTATTTT. This sequence encodes CASSPRGLVGTQSTQYF.

The chain is built from TRBV28 and TRBJ2-5; 16 positions match TRBD2. The CDR3 consists of 15 residues. Germline loops: CDR1 MDHEN, CDR2 SYDVKM. V lost 8 bases to trimming and J lost 3 bases; unmatched junction nucleotides: 3. The CDR3 region is CASGTSGRAKETQYF. The CDR3 DNA is TGTGCCAGCGGGACTAGCGGGAGGGCCAAAGAGACCCAGTACTTC.

This clone occurred once. This chain links TRBV5-1 with TRBJ2-1, with 8 bases that match TRBD2. This CDR3 is built from 15 residues. CDR1 is SGHRS and CDR2 is YFSETQ in the germline V gene. Trimming cost V 0 bases and J 3 bases; bases outside gene matches: 2. DNA for the CDR3: TGCGCCAGCAGCTTGGGGACTAGCCTCTACAATGAGCAGTTCTTC. Amino acids: CASSLGTSLYNEQFF.

This clone was recorded a few times. The V and J genes are TRBV5-4 and TRBJ1-2; D may be TRBD1 (6 bases). The CDR3 consists of 14 residues. Germline V gene data show CDR1 as SGHNT and CDR2 as YYREEE (reference sequence). The V end was cut by 4 bases, the J end by 3 bases, with 13 bases between. DNA of the CDR3: TGTGCCAGCAGCCTCGGGGGGCTAGACTATGGCTACACCTTC. Translated: CASSLGGLDYGYTF.

The rearrangement joins TRBV5-1 to TRBJ2-5, with 11 bases identical to TRBD1. This CDR3 has 14 amino acids. Germline loops: CDR1 SGHRS, CDR2 YFSETQ. The trim removed 8 bases at V and 5 bases at J, leaving 8 bases unmatched. The CDR3 nucleotides read TGCGCCAGTACCGGGACAGGGGGTTTGGAGACCCAGTACTTC. This translates into CASTGTGGLETQYF.

This chain connects TRBV2 to TRBJ2-1; 8 bases are a match to TRBD1. The germline gives CDR1 SNHLY, CDR2 FYNNEI. The CDR3 is made up of 12 amino acids. V was pared by 6 bases and J by 9 bases, with 4 bases of the junction left unmatched. The CDR3, as DNA: TGTGCCAGCAGGAACAGGGGGTCTGAGCAGTTCTTC. This translates into CASRNRGSEQFF.

The J gene is TRBJ1-1, the V gene TRBV5-6; a weak D match, TRBD1 (5 bases). The CDR3 is 13 residues long. Between the trimmed V and J ends, which lost 0 bases and 4 bases, there was a span of 7 bases. Germline V gene sequence: CDR1 SGHDT, CDR2 YYEEEE. The CDR3 here is CASSLGQLTEAFF. The CDR3 DNA reads TGTGCCAGCAGCTTGGGACAGCTCACTGAAGCTTTCTTT.

The rearrangement uses TRBV6-2 or TRBV6-3 and TRBJ2-1; 7 nucleotides agree with TRBD2. This CDR3 region has 13 residues. CDR1 and CDR2 (germline): MNHEY, SVGEGT. Trimming took 7 bases from V and 14 from J; bases not matched to a gene: 14. The CDR3 region is CASTPRGGSLEFF. In nucleotides, the CDR3 is TGTGCCAGCACCCCAAGGGGCGGGAGCCTAGAGTTCTTC.

The genes are TRBV19 and TRBJ2-7; 7 nucleotides line up with TRBD1. The CDR3 runs to 15 residues. Germline V gene sequence: CDR1 LNHDA, CDR2 SQIVND (reference sequence). Unmatched junction bases numbered 8, after V lost 5 bases and J lost 1 base. The CDR3 spells CASSPQETGSYEQYF. DNA of the CDR3: TGTGCCAGTAGTCCTCAGGAGACAGGGTCCTACGAGCAGTACTTC.

The chain has TRBV6-2 or TRBV6-3 and TRBJ2-7; D not certain. The ends were cut back, 1 base at V and 2 bases at J, with 6 bases in the middle. In germline, CDR1 is MNHEY, CDR2 SVGEGT. The CDR3 sequence is 13 residues long. CDR3 DNA sequence: TGTGCCAGCAGTTACTTAGGAGCCTACGAGCAGTACTTC. This codes for CASSYLGAYEQYF.